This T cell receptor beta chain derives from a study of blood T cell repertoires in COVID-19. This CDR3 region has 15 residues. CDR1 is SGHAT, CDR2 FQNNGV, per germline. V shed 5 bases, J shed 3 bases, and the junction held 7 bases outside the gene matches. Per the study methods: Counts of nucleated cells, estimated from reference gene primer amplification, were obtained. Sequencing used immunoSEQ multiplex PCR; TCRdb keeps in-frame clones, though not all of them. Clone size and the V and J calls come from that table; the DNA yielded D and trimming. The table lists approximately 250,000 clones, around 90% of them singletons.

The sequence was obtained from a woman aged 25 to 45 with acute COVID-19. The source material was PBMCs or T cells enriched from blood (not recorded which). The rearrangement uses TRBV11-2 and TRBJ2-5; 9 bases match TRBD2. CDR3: CASSNRIAGEETQYF. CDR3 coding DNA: TGTGCCAGCAGCAACCGGATAGCGGGAGAAGAGACCCAGTACTTC.